This is a list of T cell receptor beta chains from one sample in a study of cytomegalovirus exposure and HLA in healthy donors. Produced via immunoSEQ multiplex PCR; TCRdb's table is partial and in-frame only. The sample lists over 100,000 clones; approximately 90% were seen once. Specimen: PBMCs. The receptors were sampled from a young woman in good health and CMV-seropositive. The CDR3 runs from the conserved cysteine through the conserved F or W. The order of the fields is J gene, CDR3 length, clone size, D gene, V gene, CDR3 DNA, CDR3 protein. A D gene is named only where the DNA matches it firmly. The size of a clone is reported for some rows only, either as once, few or many, or as a class for expanded clones.

j_call: TRBJ1-1; cdr3_length: 15; clone_size: once; d_call: TRBD1; v_call: TRBV7-8; cdr3_nt: TGTGCCAGCAGCAACCTACAGGGGCTTTACACTGAAGCTTTCTTT; cdr3_aa: CASSNLQGLYTEAFF
j_call: TRBJ2-7; cdr3_length: 14; clone_size: -; d_call: TRBD2; v_call: TRBV9; cdr3_nt: TGTGCCAGCAGCCTCACTAGCGGCTCCTACGAGCAGTACTTC; cdr3_aa: CASSLTSGSYEQYF
j_call: TRBJ1-2; cdr3_length: 14; clone_size: -; d_call: TRBD1; v_call: TRBV6-5; cdr3_nt: TGTGCCAGCAGTAAAGGACAGGGAAGCTATGGCTACACCTTC; cdr3_aa: CASSKGQGSYGYTF
j_call: TRBJ1-4; cdr3_length: 15; clone_size: -; d_call: -; v_call: TRBV30; cdr3_nt: TGTGCCTGGAGGGCTCCCGGGCCCCGGGGTGAAAAACTGTTTTTT; cdr3_aa: CAWRAPGPRGEKLFF
j_call: TRBJ2-2; cdr3_length: 16; clone_size: -; d_call: TRBD2; v_call: TRBV7-2; cdr3_nt: TGTGCCAGCAGCCCAGGACTAGCGGGATACACCGGGGAGCTGTTTTTT; cdr3_aa: CASSPGLAGYTGELFF
j_call: TRBJ1-5; cdr3_length: 16; clone_size: -; d_call: -; v_call: TRBV5-1; cdr3_nt: TGCGCCAGCAGCCCGGGGGACGGGCTCGGTTGGGAGCCCCAGCATTTT; cdr3_aa: CASSPGDGLGWEPQHF
j_call: TRBJ2-1; cdr3_length: 15; clone_size: -; d_call: TRBD2; v_call: TRBV9; cdr3_nt: TGTGCCAGCAGCGTAGGGCCAGCGGGAGAAAATGAGCAGTTCTTC; cdr3_aa: CASSVGPAGENEQFF
j_call: TRBJ2-2; cdr3_length: 12; clone_size: -; d_call: -; v_call: TRBV13; cdr3_nt: TGTGCCAGCAGCCCCCGGTCCGGGGAGCTGTTTTTT; cdr3_aa: CASSPRSGELFF
j_call: TRBJ2-1; cdr3_length: 19; clone_size: -; d_call: -; v_call: TRBV7-2; cdr3_nt: TGTGCCAGCAGCTTAGTGGGCTCCCATTACAGTTCCAACTACAATGAGCAGTTCTTC; cdr3_aa: CASSLVGSHYSSNYNEQFF
j_call: TRBJ2-3; cdr3_length: 14; clone_size: -; d_call: -; v_call: TRBV6-6; cdr3_nt: TGTGCCAGCAGTTATTTCCAGGGGACAGATACGCAGTATTTT; cdr3_aa: CASSYFQGTDTQYF
j_call: TRBJ1-3; cdr3_length: 12; clone_size: -; d_call: -; v_call: TRBV25-1; cdr3_nt: TGTGCCAGCAGTGGACTTGGAAACACCATATATTTT; cdr3_aa: CASSGLGNTIYF
j_call: TRBJ2-7; cdr3_length: 12; clone_size: -; d_call: -; v_call: TRBV6-1; cdr3_nt: TGTGCCAGCAGTGAACCGGGGAACGAGCAGTACTTC; cdr3_aa: CASSEPGNEQYF
j_call: TRBJ2-2; cdr3_length: 19; clone_size: once; d_call: TRBD2; v_call: TRBV2; cdr3_nt: TGTGCCAGCAGGGGCTTACTGACTAGCGAAAAGAATCACACCGGGGAGCTGTTTTTT; cdr3_aa: CASRGLLTSEKNHTGELFF
j_call: TRBJ2-1; cdr3_length: 14; clone_size: -; d_call: -; v_call: TRBV27; cdr3_nt: TGTGCCAGCAGTTTATCGAGTTTGCGGAATGAGCAGTTCTTC; cdr3_aa: CASSLSSLRNEQFF
j_call: TRBJ1-1; cdr3_length: 14; clone_size: -; d_call: TRBD1; v_call: TRBV5-5; cdr3_nt: TGTGCCAGCAGCGGGGACAGGGGGGAACTCGAAGCTTTCTTT; cdr3_aa: CASSGDRGELEAFF
j_call: TRBJ2-7; cdr3_length: 15; clone_size: -; d_call: -; v_call: TRBV28; cdr3_nt: TGTGCCAGCAGTTCTACAGGGAAGTACTCCTACGAGCAGTACTTC; cdr3_aa: CASSSTGKYSYEQYF
j_call: TRBJ1-3; cdr3_length: 14; clone_size: -; d_call: -; v_call: TRBV7-2; cdr3_nt: TGTGCCAGCAGCTTAGCCCTCGCCCCAGGCACCATATATTTT; cdr3_aa: CASSLALAPGTIYF
j_call: TRBJ1-1; cdr3_length: 14; clone_size: -; d_call: -; v_call: TRBV7-2; cdr3_nt: TGTGCCAGCAGCTTAGGACGGGGATGGGTTGAAGCTTTCTTT; cdr3_aa: CASSLGRGWVEAFF
j_call: TRBJ1-3; cdr3_length: 17; clone_size: -; d_call: TRBD1; v_call: TRBV11-3; cdr3_nt: TGTGCCAGCAGCCGAAATTCCGGGACAGACATGGGAAACACCATATATTTT; cdr3_aa: CASSRNSGTDMGNTIYF
j_call: TRBJ1-4; cdr3_length: 14; clone_size: -; d_call: TRBD1; v_call: TRBV11-2; cdr3_nt: TGTGCCAGCAGCCGCAGGGGGACTAATGAAAAACTGTTTTTT; cdr3_aa: CASSRRGTNEKLFF
j_call: TRBJ2-2; cdr3_length: 16; clone_size: once; d_call: -; v_call: TRBV19; cdr3_nt: TGTGCCAGTAGTCTGTCGTGGGCGGGGAACACCGGGGAGCTGTTTTTT; cdr3_aa: CASSLSWAGNTGELFF
j_call: TRBJ1-2; cdr3_length: 18; clone_size: -; d_call: -; v_call: TRBV21-1; cdr3_nt: TGTGCCAGCAGCAAAGTAACTACAGGGAGCTGTGGACACTATGGCTACACCTTC; cdr3_aa: CASSKVTTGSCGHYGYTF
j_call: TRBJ1-2; cdr3_length: 12; clone_size: few; d_call: -; v_call: TRBV7-9; cdr3_nt: TGTGCCAGCAGCTTAGAGGGGTTTGGCTACACCTTC; cdr3_aa: CASSLEGFGYTF
j_call: TRBJ1-5; cdr3_length: 11; clone_size: -; d_call: -; v_call: TRBV28; cdr3_nt: TGTGCCAGCAGCCTAAATCAGCCCCAGCATTTT; cdr3_aa: CASSLNQPQHF
j_call: TRBJ1-1; cdr3_length: 16; clone_size: -; d_call: TRBD1; v_call: TRBV19; cdr3_nt: TGTGCCAGTAGAAAGAATATAAACAGGGGAAGCACTGAAGCTTTCTTT; cdr3_aa: CASRKNINRGSTEAFF
j_call: TRBJ1-2; cdr3_length: 14; clone_size: -; d_call: -; v_call: TRBV4-3; cdr3_nt: TGCGCCAGCAGCCAAGACAGGAACCAAGGTGGCTACACCTTC; cdr3_aa: CASSQDRNQGGYTF
j_call: TRBJ1-2; cdr3_length: 13; clone_size: -; d_call: -; v_call: TRBV6-6; cdr3_nt: TGTGCCAGCAGCCGTAATAATAACTATGGCTACACCTTC; cdr3_aa: CASSRNNNYGYTF
j_call: TRBJ1-3; cdr3_length: 16; clone_size: once; d_call: -; v_call: TRBV18; cdr3_nt: TGTGCCAGCTCACCGGCGGAACAGGGCTTTGGAAACACCATATATTTT; cdr3_aa: CASSPAEQGFGNTIYF
j_call: TRBJ1-2; cdr3_length: 15; clone_size: -; d_call: -; v_call: TRBV5-1; cdr3_nt: TGCGCCAGCAGCCTCGACTGGATCCCATTTTATGGCTACACCTTC; cdr3_aa: CASSLDWIPFYGYTF
j_call: TRBJ1-2; cdr3_length: 13; clone_size: -; d_call: TRBD1; v_call: TRBV11-2; cdr3_nt: TGTGCCAGCAGCTTAGGACAGGGAGATGGCTACACCTTC; cdr3_aa: CASSLGQGDGYTF
j_call: TRBJ2-3; cdr3_length: 16; clone_size: -; d_call: -; v_call: TRBV6-1; cdr3_nt: TGTGCCAGCAGTGCCCGCGGATCTAGCGTAACAGATACGCAGTATTTT; cdr3_aa: CASSARGSSVTDTQYF
j_call: TRBJ1-2; cdr3_length: 14; clone_size: -; d_call: -; v_call: TRBV28; cdr3_nt: TGTGCCAGCAGTCTATCCGGACATTTAACTGGCTACACCTTC; cdr3_aa: CASSLSGHLTGYTF
j_call: TRBJ1-2; cdr3_length: 13; clone_size: few; d_call: -; v_call: TRBV29-1; cdr3_nt: TGCAGCGTTGGGCCCGCAGGCCCTCGGGGCTACACCTTC; cdr3_aa: CSVGPAGPRGYTF
j_call: TRBJ2-1; cdr3_length: 15; clone_size: -; d_call: TRBD2; v_call: TRBV19; cdr3_nt: TGTGCCAGTAGTCCCAACAGCGGGACCTACAATGAGCAGTTCTTC; cdr3_aa: CASSPNSGTYNEQFF
j_call: TRBJ1-1; cdr3_length: 17; clone_size: -; d_call: TRBD1; v_call: TRBV7-9; cdr3_nt: TGTGCCAGCAGCCCCAAAACGACAGGGCGCATCACGGCTGAAGCTTTCTTT; cdr3_aa: CASSPKTTGRITAEAFF
j_call: TRBJ1-1; cdr3_length: 13; clone_size: -; d_call: -; v_call: TRBV15; cdr3_nt: TGTGCCACCAGCAGAGTCGGGGGGTCGAGAGCTTTCTTT; cdr3_aa: CATSRVGGSRAFF
j_call: TRBJ2-3; cdr3_length: 13; clone_size: -; d_call: -; v_call: TRBV7-8; cdr3_nt: TGTGCCAGCAGCCCCAGCCGAGGAGATACGCAGTATTTT; cdr3_aa: CASSPSRGDTQYF
j_call: TRBJ1-1; cdr3_length: 11; clone_size: -; d_call: -; v_call: TRBV7-9; cdr3_nt: TGTGCCCCCGCGAGGAACACTGAAGCTTTCTTT; cdr3_aa: CAPARNTEAFF
j_call: TRBJ2-2; cdr3_length: 14; clone_size: few; d_call: -; v_call: TRBV11-2; cdr3_nt: TGTGCCAGCAGCTTTGGTCAGAGCGCCGGGGAGCTGTTTTTT; cdr3_aa: CASSFGQSAGELFF
j_call: TRBJ1-3; cdr3_length: 12; clone_size: few; d_call: -; v_call: TRBV19; cdr3_nt: TGTGCCAGTAGCCAAAACCGGGACACCATATATTTT; cdr3_aa: CASSQNRDTIYF
j_call: TRBJ2-7; cdr3_length: 14; clone_size: -; d_call: -; v_call: TRBV6-1; cdr3_nt: TGTGCCAGCAGTGAACAGGGATACCTCTACGAGCAGTACTTC; cdr3_aa: CASSEQGYLYEQYF
j_call: TRBJ1-2; cdr3_length: 15; clone_size: many; d_call: TRBD1; v_call: TRBV7-9; cdr3_nt: TGTGCCAGCAGCTCCGGGACAGGGGAATACTATGGCTACACCTTC; cdr3_aa: CASSSGTGEYYGYTF
j_call: TRBJ2-1; cdr3_length: 15; clone_size: -; d_call: TRBD1; v_call: TRBV4-2; cdr3_nt: TGTGCCAGCACCCCGTCCTTCCGGGACAGGGATGAGCAGTTCTTC; cdr3_aa: CASTPSFRDRDEQFF
j_call: TRBJ2-1; cdr3_length: 18; clone_size: -; d_call: -; v_call: TRBV4-3; cdr3_nt: TGCGCCAGCAGCCAAGACGACATCAGGGTTGTCGCCTACAATGAGCAGTTCTTC; cdr3_aa: CASSQDDIRVVAYNEQFF
j_call: TRBJ2-1; cdr3_length: 16; clone_size: -; d_call: TRBD2; v_call: TRBV6-5; cdr3_nt: TGTGCCAGCAGTTCCCAACTAGCGGGTAGATACAATGAGCAGTTCTTC; cdr3_aa: CASSSQLAGRYNEQFF
j_call: TRBJ1-2; cdr3_length: 16; clone_size: -; d_call: TRBD1; v_call: TRBV19; cdr3_nt: TGTGCCAGTAGTAAGGGACAGGGGCCTATTAACTATGGCTACACCTTC; cdr3_aa: CASSKGQGPINYGYTF
j_call: TRBJ2-5; cdr3_length: 15; clone_size: -; d_call: -; v_call: TRBV2; cdr3_nt: TGTGCCAGCAGTGATTCCGAGGTGGTTTTAGAGACCCAGTACTTC; cdr3_aa: CASSDSEVVLETQYF
j_call: TRBJ1-1; cdr3_length: 14; clone_size: -; d_call: -; v_call: TRBV19; cdr3_nt: TGTGCCAGTAGTATAGATCACAAGAACACTGAAGCTTTCTTT; cdr3_aa: CASSIDHKNTEAFF
j_call: TRBJ2-1; cdr3_length: 13; clone_size: once; d_call: TRBD2; v_call: TRBV18; cdr3_nt: TGTGCCAGCTCACCAGGGGGGGGCAATGAGCAGTTCTTC; cdr3_aa: CASSPGGGNEQFF
j_call: TRBJ1-5; cdr3_length: 17; clone_size: -; d_call: -; v_call: TRBV7-8; cdr3_nt: TGTGCCAGCAGCTCCCCGCCCTGGAACCCGGGGAATCAGCCCCAGCATTTT; cdr3_aa: CASSSPPWNPGNQPQHF
j_call: TRBJ1-2; cdr3_length: 12; clone_size: few; d_call: -; v_call: TRBV6-5; cdr3_nt: TGTGCCAGCCGTCGGGGGAACTATGGCTACACCTTC; cdr3_aa: CASRRGNYGYTF
j_call: TRBJ1-4; cdr3_length: 11; clone_size: few; d_call: -; v_call: TRBV11-2; cdr3_nt: TGTGCCAGCAGCCAGGCGGGAAAACTGTTTTTT; cdr3_aa: CASSQAGKLFF
j_call: TRBJ1-5; cdr3_length: 17; clone_size: -; d_call: TRBD1; v_call: TRBV30; cdr3_nt: TGTGCCTGGAGTCGTTCGCTGACAGGGCGCGGCAATCAGCCCCAGCATTTT; cdr3_aa: CAWSRSLTGRGNQPQHF